This record concerns one T cell receptor (beta chain) sequence. It lacks a known antigen. Per-base qualities were not stored, and no clone one base away is much larger. TCRbeta CDR3 regions were amplified from genomic DNA using the immunoSEQ Assay, a bias-controlled multiplex PCR. Per the authors' processing: The number of nucleated cells in each sample was estimated by amplification of reference gene primers within the assay. Sequence reads were collapsed and filtered to measure the absolute abundance of every unique TCRbeta CDR3 rearrangement. For each sample, productive Simpson clonality was calculated as the square root of Simpson's diversity index across productive rearrangements. TCRdb carries this immuneACCESS record with in-frame sequences only. Its versions omit some clonotypes, under half of them owing to an unresolved V gene in the studies checked, with the rest unexplained. V, J and clone size are those of that table, while D and trimming were read from the DNA. Counted in this sample were a few hundred thousand clones; 87% of them appeared once. Clones ranked in the top ten supply 2.5% to 3.5% of the sample.

These data are taken from a study of blood T cell repertoires in COVID-19 (dated by TCRdb to 2018 to 2020). At the level of the whole study: Samples from collaborators originated in the United States, Italy and Spain and spanned both the acute and convalescent phases of COVID-19. The material from the prospective study consisted of cDNA or gDNA derived from T cells, B-cell-depleted T cells, or PBMCs. Deeply sampled blood TCRbeta repertoires from subjects exposed to, actively infected with, or recovered from COVID-19 were included in the dataset. The repertoires were made available in a free public database intended to serve as a resource for research on the immune response to SARS-CoV-2. Samples were obtained from the ongoing ImmuneRACE study (first 160 participants) and from about 1,300 subjects provided by 6 global collaborators. A de-identified subject ID, COVID-19 status, age in years and sex were almost always included in the sample metadata. Where HLA class I and class II types were available, the types were taken from metadata supplied by the sample provider, not from assay-based typing.

Here is what the overall study found, with its caveats: How much clinical and demographic metadata was included differed by source and by participant, and the metadata was provided uncurated.

CDR1 ENHRY and CDR2 SYGVKD are derived from the germline V gene. Germline trimming amounts to 5 bases on V and 6 bases on J, with 8 as the count of junction bases outside the gene matches. Inclusive of the bounding cysteine and phenylalanine, the CDR3 is 15 residues long. Kept here is only the CDR3 DNA, which spans 45 bases and is read in frame from base 1. Participants in the prospective study were enrolled through a virtual design, were aged about 18 to 90 years, and lived in roughly 24 United States geographic areas. To assign participants to cohorts, the prospective study relied on clinical history that participants themselves reported in a screening survey and a study questionnaire. Recovered participants in ImmuneRACE Cohort 3 were defined by two consecutive negative NP/OP PCR tests, clearance by a healthcare professional, or resolution of symptoms. Each participant in the prospective study had whole blood, serum and a nasopharyngeal or oropharyngeal swab collected by mobile phlebotomists. Prospective study participants could optionally give additional blood draws and questionnaires over an approximately two-month period. Prospective study blood samples were shipped either frozen or at room temperature before DNA extraction.

The clonotype comes from a woman aged 25-40 years who had recovered from COVID-19. Recombination joined TRBV10-3 with TRBJ2-3, and 10 junctional nucleotides match TRBD2. The specimen was PBMCs or T cells enriched from blood (not recorded which). The CDR3 reads as follows: CAISRQREGVDTQYF. The DNA sequence is TGTGCCATCAGTCGACAGCGGGAGGGTGTGGATACGCAGTATTTT.